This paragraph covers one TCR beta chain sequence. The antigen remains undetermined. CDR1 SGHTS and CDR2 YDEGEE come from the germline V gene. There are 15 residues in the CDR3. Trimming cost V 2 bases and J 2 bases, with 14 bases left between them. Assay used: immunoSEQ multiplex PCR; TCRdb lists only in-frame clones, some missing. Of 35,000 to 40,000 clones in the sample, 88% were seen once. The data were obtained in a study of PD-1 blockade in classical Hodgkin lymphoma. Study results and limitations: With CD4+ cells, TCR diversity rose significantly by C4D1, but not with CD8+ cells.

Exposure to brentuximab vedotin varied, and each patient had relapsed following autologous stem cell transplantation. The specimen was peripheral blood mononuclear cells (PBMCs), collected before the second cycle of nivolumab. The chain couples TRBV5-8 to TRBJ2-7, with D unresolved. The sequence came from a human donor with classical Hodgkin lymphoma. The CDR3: CASSLRQTQPYEQYF. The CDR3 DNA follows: TGTGCCAGCAGCTTACGACAAACCCAACCCTACGAGCAGTACTTC.